One and the same sample provided the 6 T cell receptor beta chains below, sequenced in a study of T cells in Graves' hyperthyroidism and ophthalmopathy. RNA transcripts yielded amplified TCR beta CDR3 regions. The TCR CDR3 was amplified in a first-round RT-PCR using the HTBI primer set. Each CDR3 protein is one row after TCRdb ran MiXCR on the multiplex PCR reads. Among approximately 690,000 distinct CDR3 sequences listed, around 13% were seen once. The sample consisted of blood. All receptors come from a woman between 50 and 59 years old with Graves' ophthalmopathy.

The rearrangement joins TRBV6-1 to TRBJ1-6; D not certain. This CDR3 comprises 14 residues. Trimming pared 2 bases from V and 9 bases from J, leaving 11 bases between. The germline CDR1 and CDR2 sequences are MNHNS and SASEGT. The CDR3 loop is CASSETTGFSPLHF. The CDR3 nucleotides read TGTGCCAGCAGTGAAACGACCGGGTTTTCACCCCTCCACTTT.

At least ten counts were recorded for this clonotype. As DNA, the CDR3 is TGTGCCAGTCAGGACGGATCTAACTATGGCTACACCTTC. Translation: CASQDGSNYGYTF. The chain uses TRBV28 and TRBJ1-2; D remains ambiguous. Germline CDR1 MDHEN, CDR2 SYDVKM. The CDR3 contains 13 residues. V lost 9 bases and J 0 bases, leaving 11 bases between the germline ends.

In its sample, this clonotype was seen a few times. The chain is built from TRBV6-2 or TRBV6-3 and TRBJ2-2; D uncertain. This CDR3 contains 15 residues. Germline V gene sequence: CDR1 MNHEY, CDR2 SVGEGT. V lost 0 bases to trimming and J lost 2 bases, with 7 bases between them. CDR3 loop: CASSYSPANTGELFF. CDR3 DNA sequence: TGTGCCAGCAGTTACTCTCCCGCTAACACCGGGGAGCTGTTTTTT.

This sequence joins TRBV18 and TRBJ1-6; TRBD1 is a possible D gene (6 bases). The germline gives CDR1 KGHSH, CDR2 LQKENI. Trimming removed 3 bases from V and 5 bases from J, with 14 bases in between. The CDR3 sequence is 16 residues long. CDR3 region: CASSPLQGKDNSPLHF. The CDR3 DNA sequence: TGTGCCAGCTCACCCCTCCAGGGGAAAGATAATTCACCCCTCCACTTT.

This clonotype was picked up one time. The chain uses TRBV19 and TRBJ2-1; TRBD2 agrees at 7 bases. There are 13 residues in the CDR3. The V segment lost 6 bases and the J segment 8 bases; nucleotides outside the gene matches: 7. The V gene's germline CDR1 is LNHDA and CDR2 SQIVND (reference sequence). DNA of the CDR3: TGTGCCAGTAGGGTGCGCGGGGGTTATGAGCAGTTCTTC. Protein: CASRVRGGYEQFF. Using reference TRBV19 and TRBJ2-1 for the parts outside the CDR3, the full variable domain is DGGITQSPKYLFRKEGQNVTLSCEQNLNHDAMYWYRQDPGQGLRLIYYSQIVNDFQKGDIAEGYSVSREKKESFPLTVTSAQKNPTAFYLCASRVRGGYEQFFGPGTRLTVL.

The chain has TRBV5-5 and TRBJ2-7; TRBD2 aligns across 11 bases. The CDR3 sequence is 15 residues long. Germline V gene data show CDR1 as SGHKS and CDR2 as YYEKEE (reference sequence). Trimming cost V 1 base and J 4 bases; bases outside gene matches: 4. The CDR3 spells CASSLSSGRLYEQYF. The DNA of the CDR3 is TGTGCCAGCAGCTTGTCTAGCGGGAGGCTATACGAGCAGTACTTC.